The source of this TCR beta chain is a study of OX40 agonist ivuxolimab in advanced cancers. Study context: Administration of intravenous ivuxolimab to patients occurred every 2 weeks at 0.01 to 10 mg/kg.

Data came from immunoSEQ multiplex PCR; TCRdb stores just in-frame clones and leaves some out. The table shows roughly 42,000 clones, with around nine tenths occurring only once. In its sample, this clone was seen once. Germline V gives CDR1 SGHNT, CDR2 YYREEE (reference sequence). CDR3 length equals 19 residues. V lost 4 bases and J lost 0; bases outside the gene matches: 17. This sequence joins TRBV5-4 and TRBJ2-3, with TRBD2 identical over 7 bases. The clonotype was recovered from an adult with an advanced solid tumor such as melanoma, head and neck, liver or kidney cancer. Sequencing used CD4+ or CD8+ T cells sorted from blood, obtained in a trial of the OX40 agonist ivuxolimab. The CDR3 nucleotides read TGTGCCAGCAGCGCCGGACTAGTGGGGGGACCTACTAGCACAGATACGCAGTATTTT. Its protein is CASSAGLVGGPTSTDTQYF.